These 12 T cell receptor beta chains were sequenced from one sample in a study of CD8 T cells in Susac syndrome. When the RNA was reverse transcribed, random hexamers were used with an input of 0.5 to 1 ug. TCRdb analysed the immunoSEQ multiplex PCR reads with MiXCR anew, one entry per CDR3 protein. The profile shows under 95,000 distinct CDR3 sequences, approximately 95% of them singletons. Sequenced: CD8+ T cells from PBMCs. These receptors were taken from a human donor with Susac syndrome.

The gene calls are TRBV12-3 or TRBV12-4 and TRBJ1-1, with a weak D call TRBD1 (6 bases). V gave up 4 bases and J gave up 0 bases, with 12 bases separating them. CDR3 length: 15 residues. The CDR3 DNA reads TGTGCCAGCAGTTCCTCAGGGGCCCTGAACACTGAAGCTTTCTTT. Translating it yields CASSSSGALNTEAFF.

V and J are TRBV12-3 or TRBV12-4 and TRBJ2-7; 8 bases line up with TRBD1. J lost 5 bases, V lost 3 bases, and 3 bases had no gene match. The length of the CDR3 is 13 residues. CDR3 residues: CASSFQGANEQYF. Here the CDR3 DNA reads TGTGCCAGCAGTTTCCAGGGGGCTAACGAGCAGTACTTC.

The CDR3 DNA is TGTGCCAGTAGTGGGGATCCCTATGGCTACACCTTC. Translation: CASSGDPYGYTF. The gene calls are TRBV19 and TRBJ1-2; no reliable D call. Germline V lookup: CDR1 LNHDA, CDR2 SQIVND (reference sequence). Trimming stripped 5 bases from V and 4 bases from J, with 8 bases between. CDR3 length equals 12 residues. The whole variable domain, filled in from reference TRBV19 and TRBJ1-2, reads DGGITQSPKYLFRKEGQNVTLSCEQNLNHDAMYWYRQDPGQGLRLIYYSQIVNDFQKGDIAEGYSVSREKKESFPLTVTSAQKNPTAFYLCASSGDPYGYTFGSGTRLTVV.

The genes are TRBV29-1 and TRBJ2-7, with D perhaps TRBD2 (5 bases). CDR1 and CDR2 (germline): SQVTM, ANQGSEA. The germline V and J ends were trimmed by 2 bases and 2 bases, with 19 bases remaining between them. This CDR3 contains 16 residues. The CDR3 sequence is CSVESVGPPGTYEQYF. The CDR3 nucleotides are TGCAGCGTTGAATCGGTAGGTCCACCCGGGACCTACGAGCAGTACTTC.

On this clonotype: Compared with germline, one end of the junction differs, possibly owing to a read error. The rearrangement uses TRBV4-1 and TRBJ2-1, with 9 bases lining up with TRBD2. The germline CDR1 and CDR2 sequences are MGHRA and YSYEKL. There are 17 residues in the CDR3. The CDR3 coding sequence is TGTGCCAGCAGCCAAGATTTCGGCGGGAGGGCGGAGAATGAGCAGTTCTTC. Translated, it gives CASSQDFGGRAENEQFF.

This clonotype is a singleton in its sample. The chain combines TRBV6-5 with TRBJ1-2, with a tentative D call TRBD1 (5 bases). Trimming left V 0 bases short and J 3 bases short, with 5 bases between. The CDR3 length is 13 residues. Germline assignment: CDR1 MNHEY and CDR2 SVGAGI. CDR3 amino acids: CASSYSGDYGYTF. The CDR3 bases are TGTGCCAGCAGTTACTCGGGGGACTATGGCTACACCTTC.

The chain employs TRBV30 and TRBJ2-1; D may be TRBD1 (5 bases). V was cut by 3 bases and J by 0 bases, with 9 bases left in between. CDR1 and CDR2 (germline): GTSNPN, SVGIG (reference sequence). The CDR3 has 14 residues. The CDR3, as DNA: TGTGCCTGGAGCACAGGTAGCTCCTACAATGAGCAGTTCTTC. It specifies CAWSTGSSYNEQFF.

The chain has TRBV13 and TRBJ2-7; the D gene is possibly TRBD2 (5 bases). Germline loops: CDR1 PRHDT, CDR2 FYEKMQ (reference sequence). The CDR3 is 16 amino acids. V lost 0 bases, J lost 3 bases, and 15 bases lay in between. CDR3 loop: CASSLGLSAGDYEQYF. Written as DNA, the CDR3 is TGTGCCAGCAGCTTAGGCCTAAGTGCGGGCGACTACGAGCAGTACTTC. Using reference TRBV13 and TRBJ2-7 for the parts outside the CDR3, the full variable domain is AAGVIQSPRHLIKEKRETATLKCYPIPRHDTVYWYQQGPGQDPQFLISFYEKMQSDKGSIPDRFSAQQFSDYHSELNMSSLELGDSALYFCASSLGLSAGDYEQYFGPGTRLTVT.

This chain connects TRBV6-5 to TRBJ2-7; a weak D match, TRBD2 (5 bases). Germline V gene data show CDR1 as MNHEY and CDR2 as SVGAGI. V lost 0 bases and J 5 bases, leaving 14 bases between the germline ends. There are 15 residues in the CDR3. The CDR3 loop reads CASSYSASQLNEQYF. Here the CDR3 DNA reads TGTGCCAGCAGTTACTCGGCTAGCCAGCTCAACGAGCAGTACTTC.

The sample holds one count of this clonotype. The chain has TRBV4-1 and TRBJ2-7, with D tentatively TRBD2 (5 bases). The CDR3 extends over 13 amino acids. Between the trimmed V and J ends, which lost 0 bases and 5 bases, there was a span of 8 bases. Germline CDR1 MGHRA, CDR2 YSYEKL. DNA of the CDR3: TGCGCCAGCAGCCAAGATGAGGGTAACGAGCAGTACTTC. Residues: CASSQDEGNEQYF.

As DNA, the CDR3 is TGTGCCAGCAGTTTCATAGCGGGAACCTACGAGCAGTACTTC. Translation: CASSFIAGTYEQYF. The chain has TRBV27 and TRBJ2-7; 8 bases are shared with TRBD2. The V and J ends lost 3 bases and 2 bases, in that order; junction bases with no gene match: 3. This CDR3 has 14 residues. Per the germline V gene, CDR1 is MNHEY and CDR2 is SMNVEV (reference sequence).

This CDR3 reads CASSQDWGGYYEQYF. CDR3 sequence (DNA): TGTGCCAGCAGCCAAGATTGGGGGGGTTACTACGAGCAGTACTTC. J is TRBJ2-7 and V is TRBV14, with TRBD2 matching 7 bases. V gave up 0 bases and J gave up 3 bases; unmatched junction bases: 5. Germline CDR1 reads SGHDN; CDR2 reads FVKESK. CDR3 length: 15 residues.